These 2 T cell receptor beta chains came from one sample sequenced in a study of CD8 T cells in Susac syndrome (dated by TCRdb to 2018 to 2020). The method was the immunoSEQ multiplex PCR assay. RNA was extracted with the RNeasy kit and roughly 0.5 to 1 ug was reverse transcribed using random hexamers. In-frame beta chains were kept once TCRdb had trimmed the public reads at Q25 with fastp and called clones with MiXCR. When rows share a CDR3 protein, they turn into one entry using the most common DNA and genes. This sample gives 100,000 to 150,000 distinct CDR3 sequences in total; just over 90% of them show up just once. The ten largest account for 0.25% to 0.35% of the sample. Sequenced material: CD8+ T cells from PBMCs. The receptors shown here come from a human donor with multiple sclerosis.

The gene calls are TRBV5-1 and TRBJ2-3; the match to TRBD2 covers 7 bases. The germline V gene has CDR1 SGHRS and CDR2 YFSETQ. The CDR3 consists of 17 residues. V shed 4 bases and J 6 bases; nucleotides not matched to a gene: 17. CDR3: CASSILLRDYSPDTQYF. DNA of the CDR3: TGCGCCAGCAGCATCCTACTTCGGGACTATTCGCCGGATACGCAGTATTTT.

The chain's CDR3 is CATSRDRVNIQYF. CDR3 nucleotide sequence: TGTGCCACCAGCAGAGATCGAGTAAACATTCAGTACTTC. The chain joins TRBV15 to TRBJ2-4; no reliable D call. The CDR3 covers 13 residues. Trimming left V 0 bases short and J 6 bases short, with 6 bases between. Germline lookup yields CDR1 LNHNV and CDR2 YYDKDF (reference sequence).